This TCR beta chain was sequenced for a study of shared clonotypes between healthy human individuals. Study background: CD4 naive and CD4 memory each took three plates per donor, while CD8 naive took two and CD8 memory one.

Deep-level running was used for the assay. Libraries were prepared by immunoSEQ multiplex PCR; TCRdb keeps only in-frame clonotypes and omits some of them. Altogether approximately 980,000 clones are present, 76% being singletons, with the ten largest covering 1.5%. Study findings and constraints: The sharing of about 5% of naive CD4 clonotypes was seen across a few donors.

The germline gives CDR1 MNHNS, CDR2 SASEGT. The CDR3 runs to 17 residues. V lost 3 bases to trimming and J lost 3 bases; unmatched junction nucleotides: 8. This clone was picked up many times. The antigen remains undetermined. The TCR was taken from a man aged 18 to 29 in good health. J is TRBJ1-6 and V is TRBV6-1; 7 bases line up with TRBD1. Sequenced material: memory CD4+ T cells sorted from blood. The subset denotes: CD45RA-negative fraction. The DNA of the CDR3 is TGTGCCAGCAGTGACCTACAGGGGTCCATCTATAATTCACCCCTCCACTTT. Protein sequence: CASSDLQGSIYNSPLHF.